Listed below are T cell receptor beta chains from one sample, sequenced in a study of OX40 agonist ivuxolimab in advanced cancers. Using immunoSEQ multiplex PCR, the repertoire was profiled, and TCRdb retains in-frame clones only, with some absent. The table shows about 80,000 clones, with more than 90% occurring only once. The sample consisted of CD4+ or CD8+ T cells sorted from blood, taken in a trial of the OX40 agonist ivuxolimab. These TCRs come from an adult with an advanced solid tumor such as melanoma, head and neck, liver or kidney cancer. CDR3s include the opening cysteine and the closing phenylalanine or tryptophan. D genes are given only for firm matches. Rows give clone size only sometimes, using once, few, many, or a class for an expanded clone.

CDR3 protein: CASSLSRGNEQFF; CDR3 DNA: TGTGCCAGCAGTTTATCCCGGGGCAATGAGCAGTTCTTC; clone size: -; V gene: TRBV27; J gene: TRBJ2-1; D gene: -
CDR3 protein: CASTPRTTHIEQFF; CDR3 DNA: TGTGCCAGCACCCCAAGGACAACCCACATTGAGCAGTTCTTC; clone size: -; V gene: TRBV6-6; J gene: TRBJ2-1; D gene: -
CDR3 protein: CASSIGTGNTIYF; CDR3 DNA: TGTGCCAGTAGTATAGGCACTGGAAACACCATATATTTT; clone size: -; V gene: TRBV19; J gene: TRBJ1-3; D gene: -
CDR3 protein: CATNSGSQSYNEQFF; CDR3 DNA: TGTGCCACTAATAGCGGGAGTCAGTCCTACAATGAGCAGTTCTTC; clone size: -; V gene: TRBV19; J gene: TRBJ2-1; D gene: TRBD2
CDR3 protein: CASSLWGTSGREEQYF; CDR3 DNA: TGTGCCAGCAGTTTATGGGGGACTAGCGGGAGGGAAGAGCAGTACTTC; clone size: -; V gene: TRBV28; J gene: TRBJ2-7; D gene: TRBD2
CDR3 protein: CASSEEGLYNEQFF; CDR3 DNA: TGTGCCAGCAGTGAAGAGGGACTGTACAATGAGCAGTTCTTC; clone size: -; V gene: TRBV2; J gene: TRBJ2-1; D gene: -
CDR3 protein: CASSLRQGGEKLFF; CDR3 DNA: TGTGCCAGCAGTTTAAGACAGGGAGGTGAAAAACTGTTTTTT; clone size: -; V gene: TRBV27; J gene: TRBJ1-4; D gene: TRBD1
CDR3 protein: CASSPDRGPWEQYF; CDR3 DNA: TGCGCCAGCAGCCCGGACAGGGGGCCTTGGGAGCAGTACTTC; clone size: -; V gene: TRBV5-1; J gene: TRBJ2-7; D gene: TRBD1
CDR3 protein: CASSLDRVAPYEQYF; CDR3 DNA: TGTGCCAGCAGCTTGGACAGGGTAGCCCCCTACGAGCAGTACTTC; clone size: -; V gene: TRBV7-2; J gene: TRBJ2-7; D gene: TRBD1
CDR3 protein: CASSLEPGEGYEQYF; CDR3 DNA: TGCGCCAGCAGCTTGGAGCCAGGGGAGGGCTACGAGCAGTACTTC; clone size: -; V gene: TRBV5-1; J gene: TRBJ2-7; D gene: -
CDR3 protein: CSSSNAGEQFF; CDR3 DNA: TGCAGTTCTTCTAACGCCGGTGAGCAGTTCTTC; clone size: -; V gene: TRBV20-1; J gene: TRBJ2-1; D gene: -
CDR3 protein: CASRTGGIQYF; CDR3 DNA: TGTGCCAGCAGAACAGGGGGCATTCAGTACTTC; clone size: -; V gene: TRBV6-5; J gene: TRBJ2-4; D gene: TRBD1
CDR3 protein: CASSNPPGLAGAPNTGELFF; CDR3 DNA: TGTGCCAGCAGCAATCCTCCGGGACTAGCGGGAGCTCCGAACACCGGGGAGCTGTTTTTT; clone size: -; V gene: TRBV21-1; J gene: TRBJ2-2; D gene: -
CDR3 protein: CASSETSSNQPQHF; CDR3 DNA: TGTGCCAGCAGTGAGACGAGTAGCAATCAGCCCCAGCATTTT; clone size: -; V gene: TRBV2; J gene: TRBJ1-5; D gene: -
CDR3 protein: CASQSRQAGELFF; CDR3 DNA: TGTGCCAGCCAAAGCCGACAGGCGGGGGAGCTGTTTTTT; clone size: -; V gene: TRBV6-6; J gene: TRBJ2-2; D gene: -
CDR3 protein: CASSPKGLATNEKLFF; CDR3 DNA: TGTGCCAGCTCACCAAAGGGCCTCGCAACTAATGAAAAACTGTTTTTT; clone size: -; V gene: TRBV18; J gene: TRBJ1-4; D gene: -
CDR3 protein: CASSLAVTGNEQFF; CDR3 DNA: TGCGCCAGCAGCTTGGCGGTCACGGGGAATGAGCAGTTCTTC; clone size: -; V gene: TRBV5-1; J gene: TRBJ2-1; D gene: -
CDR3 protein: CASSLGGGGNQPQHF; CDR3 DNA: TGTGCCAGCAGCTTAGGGGGTGGCGGCAATCAGCCCCAGCATTTT; clone size: once; V gene: TRBV7-9; J gene: TRBJ1-5; D gene: -
CDR3 protein: CASSSVARTYEQYF; CDR3 DNA: TGTGCCAGCAGCTCGGTGGCCAGGACCTACGAGCAGTACTTC; clone size: -; V gene: TRBV11-2; J gene: TRBJ2-7; D gene: -
CDR3 protein: CASSLVTSVYNEQFF; CDR3 DNA: TGCGCCAGCAGCTTGGTAACTAGCGTATACAATGAGCAGTTCTTC; clone size: -; V gene: TRBV5-1; J gene: TRBJ2-1; D gene: TRBD2
CDR3 protein: CASSPQQGLYGYTF; CDR3 DNA: TGTGCCAGCAGCCCGCAACAGGGCCTCTATGGCTACACCTTC; clone size: -; V gene: TRBV7-6; J gene: TRBJ1-2; D gene: -
CDR3 protein: CASSRRGGSTDTQYF; CDR3 DNA: TGTGCCAGCAGCCGTCGCGGCGGGAGCACAGATACGCAGTATTTT; clone size: once; V gene: TRBV7-8; J gene: TRBJ2-3; D gene: -
CDR3 protein: CASSLDVRPGPLEQYF; CDR3 DNA: TGTGCCAGCAGCTTAGATGTCCGACCAGGCCCCCTCGAGCAGTACTTC; clone size: -; V gene: TRBV5-6; J gene: TRBJ2-7; D gene: -